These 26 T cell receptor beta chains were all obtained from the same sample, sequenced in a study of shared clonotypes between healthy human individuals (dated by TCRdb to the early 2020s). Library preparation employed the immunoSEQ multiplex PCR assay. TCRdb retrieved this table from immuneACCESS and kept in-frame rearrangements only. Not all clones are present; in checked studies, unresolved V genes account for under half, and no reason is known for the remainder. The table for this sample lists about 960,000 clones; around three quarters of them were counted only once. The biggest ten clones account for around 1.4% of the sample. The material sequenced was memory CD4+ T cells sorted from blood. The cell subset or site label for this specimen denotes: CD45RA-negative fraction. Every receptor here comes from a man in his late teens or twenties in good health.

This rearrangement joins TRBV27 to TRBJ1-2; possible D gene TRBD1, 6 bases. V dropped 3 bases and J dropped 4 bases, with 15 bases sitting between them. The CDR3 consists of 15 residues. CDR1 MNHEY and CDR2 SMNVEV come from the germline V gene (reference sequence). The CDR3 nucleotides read TGTGCCAGCAGTTTGGGGGAAACAGGGAGCTATGGCTACACCTTC. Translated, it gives CASSLGETGSYGYTF.

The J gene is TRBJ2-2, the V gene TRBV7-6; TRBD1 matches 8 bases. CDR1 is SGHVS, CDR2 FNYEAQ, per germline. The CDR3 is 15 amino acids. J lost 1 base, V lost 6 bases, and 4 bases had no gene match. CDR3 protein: CASSPGQGNTGELFF. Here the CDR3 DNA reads TGTGCCAGCAGTCCCGGACAGGGGAACACCGGGGAGCTGTTTTTT.

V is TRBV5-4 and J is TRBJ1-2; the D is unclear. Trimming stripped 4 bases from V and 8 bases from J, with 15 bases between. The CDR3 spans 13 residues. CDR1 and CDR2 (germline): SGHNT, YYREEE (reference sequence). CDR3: CASSLIHPIGYTF. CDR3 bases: TGTGCCAGCAGCCTCATACACCCTATCGGCTACACCTTC.

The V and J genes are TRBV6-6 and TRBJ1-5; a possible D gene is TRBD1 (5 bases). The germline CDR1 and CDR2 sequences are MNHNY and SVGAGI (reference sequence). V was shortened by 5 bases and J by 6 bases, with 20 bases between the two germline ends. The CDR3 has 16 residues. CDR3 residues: CASSQLGGASFQPQHF. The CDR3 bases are TGTGCCAGCAGTCAACTGGGTGGGGCGAGTTTTCAGCCCCAGCATTTT.

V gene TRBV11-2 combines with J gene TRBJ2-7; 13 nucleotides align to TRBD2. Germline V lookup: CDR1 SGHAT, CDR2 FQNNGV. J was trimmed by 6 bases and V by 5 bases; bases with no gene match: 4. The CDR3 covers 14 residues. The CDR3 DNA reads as TGTGCCAGCAGCCCGGGACTAGCGGGGATCGAGCAGTACTTC. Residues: CASSPGLAGIEQYF. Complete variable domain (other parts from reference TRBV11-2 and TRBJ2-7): EAGVAQSPRYKIIEKRQSVAFWCNPISGHATLYWYQQILGQGPKLLIQFQNNGVVDDSQLPKDRFSAERLKGVDSTLKIQPAKLEDSAVYLCASSPGLAGIEQYFGPGTRLTVT.

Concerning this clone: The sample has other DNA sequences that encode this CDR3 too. DNA for the CDR3: TGTGCCTGGAGTCCGGGACTAGCGGCAGATACGCAGTATTTT. Translated, it gives CAWSPGLAADTQYF. This chain joins TRBV30 and TRBJ2-3, with 11 positions matching TRBD2. CDR1 and CDR2 (germline): GTSNPN, SVGIG (reference sequence). The J segment lost 4 bases and the V segment lost 2 bases, leaving 2 bases of the junction unmatched. The CDR3 is made up of 14 amino acids. Combining the CDR3 with reference TRBV30 and TRBJ2-3 gives the whole variable domain SQTIHQWPATLVQPVGSPLSLECTVEGTSNPNLYWYRQAAGRGLQLLFYSVGIGQISSEVPQNLSASRPQDRQFILSSKKLLLSDSGFYLCAWSPGLAADTQYFGPGTRLTVL.

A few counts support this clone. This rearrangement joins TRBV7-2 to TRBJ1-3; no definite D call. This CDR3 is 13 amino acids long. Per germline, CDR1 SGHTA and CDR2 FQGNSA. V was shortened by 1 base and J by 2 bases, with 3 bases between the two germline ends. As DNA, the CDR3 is TGTGCCAGCAGCTTAGGCCCTGGAAACACCATATATTTT. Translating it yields CASSLGPGNTIYF.

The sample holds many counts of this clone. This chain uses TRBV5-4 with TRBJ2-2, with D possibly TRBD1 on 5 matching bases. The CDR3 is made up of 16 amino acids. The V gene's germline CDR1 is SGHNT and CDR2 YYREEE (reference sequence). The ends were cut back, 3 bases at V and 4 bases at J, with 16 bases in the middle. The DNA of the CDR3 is TGTGCCAGCAGCTCCCCGACAGAATGGTTCACCGGGGAGCTGTTTTTT. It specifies CASSSPTEWFTGELFF.

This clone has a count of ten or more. CDR3 amino acids: CASSGDRAPDSGNTIYF. CDR3 nucleotide sequence: TGTGCCTCCTCGGGGGACAGGGCCCCCGACTCTGGAAACACCATATATTTT. The chain has TRBV21-1 and TRBJ1-3; the table names TRBD1, a call not compared with the DNA. TRBV21-1 is reported as a pseudogene. The length of the CDR3 is 17 residues.

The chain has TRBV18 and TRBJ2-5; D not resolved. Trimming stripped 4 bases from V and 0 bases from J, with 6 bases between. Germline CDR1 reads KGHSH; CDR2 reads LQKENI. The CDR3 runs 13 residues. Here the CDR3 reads CASSLTDQETQYF. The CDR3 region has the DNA TGTGCCAGCTCACTTACAGACCAAGAGACCCAGTACTTC. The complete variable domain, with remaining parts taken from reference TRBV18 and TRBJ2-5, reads NAGVMQNPRHLVRRRGQEARLRCSPMKGHSHVYWYRQLPEEGLKFMVYLQKENIIDESGMPKERFSAEFPKEGPSILRIQQVVRGDSAAYFCASSLTDQETQYFGPGTRLLVL.

The DNA of the CDR3 is TGTGCCAGCATCATCGAAGCGGGGCTTAGCACAGATACGCAGTATTTT. This encodes CASIIEAGLSTDTQYF. The V call is TRBV9, the J call TRBJ2-3; 7 bases match TRBD2. The CDR3 runs 16 residues. After removal of 6 bases from V and 0 bases from J, the junction contained 10 bases not matched to a gene. Germline V lookup: CDR1 SGDLS, CDR2 YYNGEE.

CDR3 sequence: CASSPGGVNTGELFF. The CDR3 DNA is TGTGCCAGCAGTCCAGGGGGCGTGAACACCGGGGAGCTGTTTTTT. The V gene is TRBV2, the J gene TRBJ2-2, with TRBD1 matching 8 bases. V was pared by 5 bases and J by 1 base, with 3 bases of the junction left unmatched. CDR3 length: 15 amino acids. The V gene's germline CDR1 is SNHLY and CDR2 FYNNEI.

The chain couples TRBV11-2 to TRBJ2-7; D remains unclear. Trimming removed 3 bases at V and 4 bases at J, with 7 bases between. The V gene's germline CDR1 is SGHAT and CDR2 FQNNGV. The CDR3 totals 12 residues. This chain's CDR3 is CASSLTWYEQYF. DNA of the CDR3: TGTGCCAGCAGCTTGACATGGTACGAGCAGTACTTC.

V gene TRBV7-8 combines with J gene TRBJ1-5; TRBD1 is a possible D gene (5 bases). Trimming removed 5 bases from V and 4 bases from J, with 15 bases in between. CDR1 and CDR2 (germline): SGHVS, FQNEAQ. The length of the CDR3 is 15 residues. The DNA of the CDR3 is TGTGCCAGCAGCGCCAATGGGGCGGGGAATCAGCCCCAGCATTTT. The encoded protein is CASSANGAGNQPQHF.

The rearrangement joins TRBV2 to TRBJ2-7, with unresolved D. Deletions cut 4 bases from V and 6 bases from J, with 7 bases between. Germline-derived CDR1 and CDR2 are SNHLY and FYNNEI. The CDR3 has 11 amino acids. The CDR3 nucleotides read TGTGCCAGCAGTGTTGCGGTCGAGCAGTACTTC. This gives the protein CASSVAVEQYF.

The CDR3 coding sequence is TGTGCCAGTAGTACCCACAGGGGTTCTTCACCCCTCCACTTT. This gives the protein CASSTHRGSSPLHF. V usage is TRBV19 and J usage is TRBJ1-6; TRBD1 aligns across 7 bases. Germline V gene data show CDR1 as LNHDA and CDR2 as SQIVND (reference sequence). Trimming at V came to 4 bases and at J to 9 bases, leaving 6 bases not matched to a gene. CDR3 size: 14 residues.

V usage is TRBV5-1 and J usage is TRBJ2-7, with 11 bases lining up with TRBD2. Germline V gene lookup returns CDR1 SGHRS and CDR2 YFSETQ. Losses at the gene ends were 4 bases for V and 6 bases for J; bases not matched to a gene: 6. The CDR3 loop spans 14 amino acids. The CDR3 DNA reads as TGCGCCAGCAGCATCACTAGCGGGAGTCCCGAGCAGTACTTC. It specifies CASSITSGSPEQYF.

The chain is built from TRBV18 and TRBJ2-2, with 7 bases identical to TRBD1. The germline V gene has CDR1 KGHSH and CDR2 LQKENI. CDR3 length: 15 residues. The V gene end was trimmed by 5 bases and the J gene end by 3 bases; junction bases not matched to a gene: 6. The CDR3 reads CASSYDREHTGELFF. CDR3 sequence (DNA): TGTGCCAGCTCATACGACAGGGAACACACCGGGGAGCTGTTTTTT.

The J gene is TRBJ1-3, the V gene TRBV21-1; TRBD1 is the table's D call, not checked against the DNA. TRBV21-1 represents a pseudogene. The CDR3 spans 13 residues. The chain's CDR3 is CASSTTGKAAIYF. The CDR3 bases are TGTGCCAGCAGCACCACAGGAAAGGCCGCCATATATTTT.

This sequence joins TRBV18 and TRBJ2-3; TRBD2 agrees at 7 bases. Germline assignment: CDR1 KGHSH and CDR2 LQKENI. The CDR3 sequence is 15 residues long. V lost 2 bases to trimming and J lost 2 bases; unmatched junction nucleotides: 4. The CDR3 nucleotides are TGTGCCAGCTCACCAGGACTAGGGGACACAGATACGCAGTATTTT. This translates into CASSPGLGDTDTQYF.

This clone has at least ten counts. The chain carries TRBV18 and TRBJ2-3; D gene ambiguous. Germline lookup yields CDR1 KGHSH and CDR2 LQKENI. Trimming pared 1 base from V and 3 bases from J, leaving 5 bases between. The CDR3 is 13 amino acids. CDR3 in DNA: TGTGCCAGCTCACCACAGGTAACAGATACGCAGTATTTT. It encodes CASSPQVTDTQYF.

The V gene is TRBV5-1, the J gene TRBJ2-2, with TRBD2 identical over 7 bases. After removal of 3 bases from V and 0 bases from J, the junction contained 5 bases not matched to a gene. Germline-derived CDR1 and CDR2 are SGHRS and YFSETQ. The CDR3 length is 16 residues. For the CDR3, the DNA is TGCGCCAGCAGCTCTACTAGCGCCGCGAACACCGGGGAGCTGTTTTTT. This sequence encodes CASSSTSAANTGELFF.

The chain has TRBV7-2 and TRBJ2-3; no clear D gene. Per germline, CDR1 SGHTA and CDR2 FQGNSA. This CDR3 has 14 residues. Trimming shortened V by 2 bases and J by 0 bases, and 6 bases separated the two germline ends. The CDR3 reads CASSLNPSTDTQYF. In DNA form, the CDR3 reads TGTGCCAGCAGCTTAAACCCTAGCACAGATACGCAGTATTTT. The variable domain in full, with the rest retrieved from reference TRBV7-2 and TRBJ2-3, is GAGVSQSPSNKVTEKGKDVELRCDPISGHTALYWYRQSLGQGLEFLIYFQGNSAPDKSGLPSDRFSAERTGGSVSTLTIQRTQQEDSAVYLCASSLNPSTDTQYFGPGTRLTVL.

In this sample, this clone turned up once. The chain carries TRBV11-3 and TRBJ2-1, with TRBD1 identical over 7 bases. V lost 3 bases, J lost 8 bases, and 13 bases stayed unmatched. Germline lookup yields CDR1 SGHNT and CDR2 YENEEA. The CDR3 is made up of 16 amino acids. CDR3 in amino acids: CASSLGQQLDGDEQFF. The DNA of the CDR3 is TGTGCCAGCAGCTTGGGACAGCAACTCGACGGCGATGAGCAGTTCTTC.

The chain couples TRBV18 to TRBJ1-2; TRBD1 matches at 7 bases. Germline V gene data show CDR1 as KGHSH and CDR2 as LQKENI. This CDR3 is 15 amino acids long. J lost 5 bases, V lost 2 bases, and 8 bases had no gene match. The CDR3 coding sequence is TGTGCCAGCTCACCAGCCAGGGGGGCGGTGTATGGCTACACCTTC. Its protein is CASSPARGAVYGYTF.

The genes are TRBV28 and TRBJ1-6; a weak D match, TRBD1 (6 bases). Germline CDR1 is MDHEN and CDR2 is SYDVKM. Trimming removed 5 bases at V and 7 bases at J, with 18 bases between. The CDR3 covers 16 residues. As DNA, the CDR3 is TGTGCCAGCAGTGGTAGGGGGGGGCACGGGAATTCACCCCTCCACTTT. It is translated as CASSGRGGHGNSPLHF.